Given below is one TCR beta chain in context. This sample stems from a study of blood T cell repertoires in COVID-19. Clones were read by immunoSEQ multiplex PCR, and TCRdb kept only the in-frame ones, dropping some. Counted here are around 190,000 clones, under 80% occurring once; the ten biggest clones make up approximately 16%. Clinical history as reported by participants underpinned cohort assignment. The clonotype was recovered from a woman aged 50 to 65 with acute COVID-19. The sequencing input was PBMCs or T cells enriched from blood (not recorded which).

The chain's CDR3 is CASSLRVDTQYF. In nucleotides, the CDR3 is TGTGCCAGCAGCTTGCGAGTGGATACGCAGTATTTT. The gene calls are TRBV5-5 and TRBJ2-3; no firm D call. Germline V CDR1 and CDR2: SGHKS, YYEKEE (reference sequence). Between the trimmed V and J ends, which lost 1 base and 6 bases, there was a span of 6 bases. The CDR3 contains 12 residues.